Below, 15 T cell receptor beta chains from the same sample are listed, as sequenced in a study of blood T cell repertoires in COVID-19. The data were produced by immunoSEQ multiplex PCR, yet TCRdb's version contains in-frame clones alone and is incomplete. The sample shows about 190,000 clones, more than 85% of them seen only once. Source material: peripheral blood. The receptors were gathered from a woman aged 25 to 39 with active or convalescent COVID-19.

This clone was counted once. The chain couples TRBV11-3 to TRBJ2-3, with 7 bases identical to TRBD2. V trimming: 1 base; J trimming: 3 bases; junction bases outside the gene matches: 7. CDR3 size: 16 residues. CDR1 and CDR2 from the germline V gene are SGHNT and YENEEA. CDR3 in amino acids: CASSLVAGAATDTQYF. The CDR3 bases are TGTGCCAGCAGCTTAGTGGCGGGAGCGGCGACAGATACGCAGTATTTT.

The rearrangement joins TRBV28 to TRBJ2-5; D is perhaps TRBD1 (5 bases). The germline gives CDR1 MDHEN, CDR2 SYDVKM. V was cut by 8 bases and J by 1 base, with 8 bases left in between. This CDR3 contains 12 residues. The DNA for the CDR3 is TGTGCCAGCGGGGCAGCCCAAGAGACCCAGTACTTC. It is translated as CASGAAQETQYF.

The V call is TRBV7-8, the J call TRBJ2-1, with 9 bases lining up with TRBD2. The V gene end was trimmed by 5 bases and the J gene end by 8 bases; junction bases not matched to a gene: 10. This CDR3 has 15 residues. The germline V gene has CDR1 SGHVS and CDR2 FQNEAQ. The CDR3 sequence: CASSRERGAFHEQFF. The CDR3 region has the DNA TGTGCCAGCAGCCGAGAGCGGGGGGCCTTTCATGAGCAGTTCTTC.

The chain recombines TRBV10-1 with TRBJ2-5; 7 nucleotides agree with TRBD2. Trimming took 5 bases from V and 2 from J; bases not matched to a gene: 5. This CDR3 region has 14 residues. The germline V gene encodes CDR1 WNHNN and CDR2 SYGVQD (reference sequence). CDR3 loop: CASSTGGGQETQYF. The CDR3 coding sequence is TGCGCCAGCAGTACGGGCGGGGGACAAGAGACCCAGTACTTC.

V gene TRBV14 combines with J gene TRBJ2-7; D is unclear. From germline, CDR1 is SGHDN and CDR2 FVKESK. CDR3 length: 13 residues. V was shortened by 4 bases and J by 6 bases, with 13 bases between the two germline ends. CDR3 DNA sequence: TGTGCCAGCAGCCCTATGATATTGATCGAGCAGTACTTC. Protein product: CASSPMILIEQYF.

Comments on this clone: Other DNA variants within this sample encode the same CDR3. The J gene is TRBJ1-1, the V gene TRBV27; D unresolved. V was pared by 1 base and J by 1 base, with 4 bases between. Germline V gives CDR1 MNHEY, CDR2 SMNVEV (reference sequence). CDR3 length: 13 residues. The CDR3 region is CASSLYRNTEAFF. CDR3 DNA: TGTGCCAGCAGTTTATACAGGAACACTGAAGCTTTCTTT.

The V gene is TRBV29-1, the J gene TRBJ1-1; 7 nucleotides match TRBD1. The V gene end was trimmed by 7 bases and the J gene end by 4 bases; junction bases not matched to a gene: 21. This CDR3 contains 17 residues. Germline V lookup: CDR1 SQVTM, CDR2 ANQGSEA. The CDR3 spells CSARGGDRPARSTEAFF. The CDR3 DNA sequence: TGCAGCGCCCGAGGGGGCGACAGGCCCGCAAGGAGCACTGAAGCTTTCTTT.

The chain links TRBV6-1 to TRBJ2-7, with a tentative D call TRBD1 (5 bases). This CDR3 comprises 15 residues. V lost 2 bases to trimming and J lost 4 bases, with 15 bases between them. From germline, CDR1 is MNHNS and CDR2 SASEGT. CDR3 coding DNA: TGTGCCAGCAGTGAAACTTTCGCAGGGAAGTACGAGCAGTACTTC. This encodes CASSETFAGKYEQYF.

The chain uses TRBV3-1 (or the pseudogene TRBV3-2) and TRBJ2-5; no definite D call. This CDR3 is built from 14 residues. V was cut by 4 bases and J by 3 bases, with 12 bases left in between. Germline-derived CDR1 and CDR2 are LGHDT and YNNKEL (reference sequence). CDR3 DNA: TGTGCCAGCAGCCCTAGTGCGGCAAAAGAGACCCAGTACTTC. It specifies CASSPSAAKETQYF.

This sequence joins TRBV19 and TRBJ1-1; D not certain. CDR1 and CDR2 (germline): LNHDA, SQIVND (reference sequence). CDR3 length equals 14 residues. V was trimmed by 8 bases and J by 4 bases, leaving 17 bases between them. The CDR3 nucleotides read TGTGCCAGTGGAGGAAGCCGGGCTATCACTGAAGCTTTCTTT. Translated, it gives CASGGSRAITEAFF.

In nucleotides, the CDR3 is TGTGCCAGCAGCTTAAAAATCTCCGAGGATGGCTACACCTTC. This encodes CASSLKISEDGYTF. The J gene is TRBJ1-2, the V gene TRBV7-9; D is ambiguous. Per the germline V gene, CDR1 is SEHNR and CDR2 is FQNEAQ (reference sequence). This CDR3 comprises 14 residues. V dropped 2 bases and J dropped 6 bases, with 13 bases sitting between them.

This clone was picked up one time. The gene calls are TRBV5-1 and TRBJ2-3, with a weak D call TRBD1 (7 bases). Germline CDR1 and CDR2: SGHRS and YFSETQ. V was pared by 4 bases and J by 4 bases, with 16 bases between. This CDR3 is built from 15 residues. CDR3 DNA sequence: TGCGCCAGCAGCCTGGGGGGCAGGGGGGCAGATACGCAGTATTTT. Its protein is CASSLGGRGADTQYF. Full variable domain (outside the CDR3, taken from reference TRBV5-1 and TRBJ2-3): KAGVTQTPRYLIKTRGQQVTLSCSPISGHRSVSWYQQTPGQGLQFLFEYFSETQRNKGNFPGRFSGRQFSNSRSEMNVSTLELGDSALYLCASSLGGRGADTQYFGPGTRLTVL.

This clone was seen a handful of times. The rearrangement joins TRBV4-1 to TRBJ2-5; D is perhaps TRBD2 (6 bases). Per the germline V gene, CDR1 is MGHRA and CDR2 is YSYEKL. The CDR3 has 16 amino acids. With 2 bases removed from V and 3 bases from J, the gap between germline ends came to 16 bases. The CDR3 loop reads CASSQTLGGGKETQYF. The CDR3 nucleotides are TGCGCCAGCAGCCAAACATTGGGTGGGGGGAAAGAGACCCAGTACTTC.

This clone was seen a handful of times. The chain is built from TRBV25-1 and TRBJ1-5, with a possible D match to TRBD1 (5 bases). Germline loops: CDR1 MGHDK, CDR2 SYGVNS. The CDR3 loop spans 13 amino acids. Trimming removed 2 bases at V and 9 bases at J, with 11 bases between. This CDR3 reads CASSEGGYTPQHF. Written as DNA, the CDR3 is TGTGCCAGCAGTGAAGGGGGGTATACGCCCCAGCATTTT.

The chain joins TRBV24-1 to TRBJ2-7; D is ambiguous. Per the germline V gene, CDR1 is KGHDR and CDR2 is SFDVKD. The CDR3 is 13 residues long. Trimming stripped 5 bases from V and 7 bases from J, with 14 bases between. The CDR3 loop reads CATSGSTPPEQYF. The DNA of the CDR3 is TGTGCCACCAGTGGTTCGACTCCTCCGGAGCAGTACTTC.